These T cell receptor beta chains were read from a single sample in a study of T cell repertoires in cytomegalovirus infection. These receptors lack a known antigen. Via MiXCR, TCRdb re-called the reads, giving one row per CDR3 protein. The sample has 450,000 to 600,000 distinct CDR3 sequences, 30% to 40% seen once. The starting material was cultured PBMCs, obtained from culture after CMV antigen stimulation. The receptor set was obtained from a human donor in good health (CMV status not recorded). Some clones in this sample may be carry-over from other donors' samples. Each CDR3 is given with its conserved first and last residue. Each record gives: D gene, clone size, J gene, V gene, CDR3 length, CDR3 protein, CDR3 DNA. D genes are given only for firm matches. Clone size is given for some rows only: seen once, a few or many times, or a class if the clone is expanded.

TRBD1	few	TRBJ1-5	TRBV27	15	CASRSDRVVGRPQHF	TGTGCCAGCAGGTCCGACAGGGTCGTTGGGCGGCCCCAGCATTTT
TRBD1	few	TRBJ1-2	TRBV6-2/TRBV6-3	16	CASSSQRPDRGIGYTF	TGTGCCAGCAGTTCGCAACGACCAGACAGGGGGATCGGCTACACCTTC
-	-	TRBJ2-3	TRBV6-2/TRBV6-3	14	CASNLRRAADTQYF	TGTGCCAGCAACCTAAGGCGGGCCGCAGATACGCAGTATTTT
-	few	TRBJ2-7	TRBV20-1	13	CSASRSPNYEQYF	TGCAGTGCTAGTCGGAGCCCTAACTACGAGCAGTACTTC
-	-	TRBJ2-1	TRBV12-3/TRBV12-4	16	CASSLAAGFSYNEQFF	TGTGCCAGCAGTTTAGCGGCAGGGTTCTCCTACAATGAGCAGTTCTTC
-	few	TRBJ2-1	TRBV19	11	CATIKRNEQFF	TGTGCCACCATCAAGCGCAATGAGCAGTTCTTC
-	once	TRBJ1-5	TRBV19	14	CASSEYRSNQPQHF	TGTGCCAGTAGTGAGTACAGAAGCAATCAGCCCCAGCATTTT
-	few	TRBJ2-6	TRBV4-3	14	CASSLDAGANVLTF	TGCGCCAGCAGCCTCGATGCTGGGGCCAACGTCCTGACTTTC
TRBD1	few	TRBJ1-1	TRBV19	14	CASSTRGLDTWAFF	TGTGCCAGTAGTACCAGGGGGCTCGATACCTGGGCTTTCTTT
TRBD2	-	TRBJ2-1	TRBV7-3	15	CASSSQGLAGGEQFF	TGTGCCAGCAGCTCCCAGGGACTAGCGGGAGGGGAGCAGTTCTTC
-	few	TRBJ2-5	TRBV12-3/TRBV12-4	11	CASSRLGSQYF	TGTGCCAGCAGCCGGCTGGGGTCCCAGTACTTC
TRBD2	-	TRBJ2-5	TRBV6-5	16	CASSRGTSGRQETQYF	TGTGCCAGCAGCCGGGGGACTAGCGGGAGGCAAGAGACCCAGTACTTC
TRBD1	-	TRBJ1-4	TRBV7-8	16	CASSLGRDRIGEKLFF	TGTGCCAGCAGCTTAGGTCGGGACAGAATCGGTGAAAAACTGTTTTTT
-	-	TRBJ2-3	TRBV10-3	15	CAISELAGSTDTQYF	TGTGCCATCAGTGAGTTGGCGGGGTCCACAGATACGCAGTATTTT
-	many	TRBJ2-2	TRBV2	11	CASREPGELFF	TGTGCCAGCAGGGAACCCGGGGAGCTGTTTTTT
TRBD1	-	TRBJ2-1	TRBV7-2	17	CASSGTVLGTGYREQFF	TGTGCCAGCAGCGGTACGGTTCTTGGGACAGGGTACAGGGAGCAGTTCTTC
-	few	TRBJ1-1	TRBV7-2	18	CASSLKPLFIRENTEAFF	TGTGCCAGCAGCCTAAAACCCCTCTTCATTAGGGAGAACACTGAAGCTTTCTTT
-	-	TRBJ1-3	TRBV19	14	CASRIPGSRNTIYF	TGTGCCAGTAGAATCCCGGGGTCAAGAAACACCATATATTTT
-	-	TRBJ2-7	TRBV7-9	12	CASSLVLREQYF	TGTGCCAGCAGCTTGGTCCTCCGCGAGCAGTACTTC
-	few	TRBJ2-3	TRBV5-4	13	CASMGRSTDTQYF	TGTGCCAGCATGGGCCGGAGCACAGATACGCAGTATTTT
TRBD1	many	TRBJ2-1	TRBV7-6	14	CASSLWTGVDEQFF	TGTGCCAGCAGCCTTTGGACAGGGGTGGATGAGCAGTTCTTC
-	-	TRBJ2-1	TRBV7-8	15	CASSAVGSAYNEQFF	TGTGCCAGCAGCGCCGTTGGTAGTGCCTACAATGAGCAGTTCTTC
-	-	TRBJ1-1	TRBV5-6	15	CASSRQVRGNTEAFF	TGTGCCAGCAGTCGACAGGTTCGCGGGAACACTGAAGCTTTCTTT
TRBD2	-	TRBJ2-7	TRBV6-5	15	CASRRGTSGSYEQYF	TGTGCCAGCAGACGGGGGACTAGCGGGAGCTACGAGCAGTACTTC
-	many	TRBJ1-5	TRBV7-2	14	CASSLGHSNQPQHF	TGTGCCAGCAGCTTAGGACATAGCAATCAGCCCCAGCATTTT
-	-	TRBJ2-3	TRBV6-2/TRBV6-3	14	CASSYFDNADTQYF	TGTGCCAGCAGTTATTTCGACAATGCAGATACGCAGTATTTT
TRBD2	-	TRBJ2-1	TRBV7-9	15	CASSQGLGPYNEQFF	TGTGCCAGCAGCCAAGGACTAGGCCCCTACAATGAGCAGTTCTTC
-	-	TRBJ2-5	TRBV7-8	15	CASSLPRLKHETQYF	TGTGCCAGCAGCCTCCCCCGGCTGAAGCACGAGACCCAGTACTTC
TRBD2	-	TRBJ2-1	TRBV7-6	15	CASAETSGRRNEQFF	TGTGCCAGCGCCGAGACTAGCGGGAGAAGGAATGAGCAGTTCTTC
TRBD1	many	TRBJ2-2	TRBV30	13	CAWSVQGIGELFF	TGTGCCTGGAGTGTACAGGGGATCGGGGAGCTGTTTTTT
-	many	TRBJ2-5	TRBV7-2	15	CASSFPGAGEETQYF	TGTGCCAGCAGCTTCCCAGGAGCGGGCGAAGAGACCCAGTACTTC
TRBD1	-	TRBJ1-1	TRBV7-9	17	CASSSTRRQGRITEAFF	TGTGCCAGCAGCTCGACCAGGAGACAGGGTCGGATCACTGAAGCTTTCTTT
-	-	TRBJ2-3	TRBV6-6	17	CASSYDVGGGPADTQYF	TGTGCCAGCAGTTACGACGTTGGTGGGGGCCCCGCAGATACGCAGTATTTT
TRBD2	-	TRBJ2-1	TRBV4-2	15	CASSKGTSGSNEQFF	TGTGCCAGCAGCAAAGGGACTAGCGGGAGCAATGAGCAGTTCTTC
-	few	TRBJ1-2	TRBV12-3/TRBV12-4	16	CASSSHEGRDKDGYTF	TGTGCCAGCAGCTCTCATGAGGGCCGGGACAAAGATGGCTACACCTTC
TRBD2	-	TRBJ2-1	TRBV7-2	15	CASQPPGGSIDEQFF	TGTGCCAGCCAACCCCCGGGCGGGAGTATCGATGAGCAGTTCTTC